These 27 T cell receptor beta chains were all obtained from the same sample, sequenced in a study of beta chain features in type 1 diabetes. Expressed TCRB transcripts got sequenced, as all isolated RNA was reverse transcribed. Here immunoSEQ multiplex PCR was the method, and the copy in TCRdb shows in-frame clones only, minus some. The sample consists of roughly 300,000 clones, less than 9.5% of them appearing once. Material: central memory CD4+ T cells from blood. The receptors stem from a woman under 30 in good health.

The V gene is TRBV2, the J gene TRBJ2-3; no definite D call. This CDR3 is built from 13 residues. The V end lost 8 bases, the J end lost 0 bases, and 9 bases lay between the germline ends. In germline, CDR1 is SNHLY, CDR2 FYNNEI. The CDR3 sequence is CASAEFSTDTQYF. The CDR3 nucleotides read TGTGCCAGCGCAGAATTTAGCACAGATACGCAGTATTTT.

This clone was observed once. The chain has TRBV6-5 and TRBJ1-5, with a weak D call TRBD1 (5 bases). The CDR3 is 13 amino acids. In germline, CDR1 is MNHEY, CDR2 SVGAGI. The germline V and J ends were trimmed by 2 bases and 10 bases, with 12 bases remaining between them. CDR3 in DNA: TGTGCCAGCAGTTACACCACTTGGACACCCCAGCATTTT. It specifies CASSYTTWTPQHF.

This clone came up a few times. CDR3 loop: CASSLFPVGSGEKLFF. Here the CDR3 DNA reads TGTGCCAGCAGTTTATTCCCCGTCGGCTCGGGGGAAAAACTGTTTTTT. The chain couples TRBV27 to TRBJ1-4; D is unclear. This CDR3 is 16 amino acids long. V lost 1 base and J lost 8, with 17 bases in between. Germline V lookup: CDR1 MNHEY, CDR2 SMNVEV (reference sequence).

This clone has only a few counts. This sequence joins TRBV9 and TRBJ2-3; no clear D. Per germline, CDR1 SGDLS and CDR2 YYNGEE. The V end was cut by 0 bases, the J end by 7 bases, with 15 bases between. The CDR3 runs to 15 residues. This CDR3 reads CASSVEGTFSHTQYF. CDR3 in DNA: TGTGCCAGCAGCGTAGAGGGCACCTTTAGCCATACGCAGTATTTT.

The chain recombines TRBV9 with TRBJ2-1; TRBD2 matches at 12 bases. This CDR3 contains 19 residues. Per the germline V gene, CDR1 is SGDLS and CDR2 is YYNGEE. The V segment lost 4 bases and the J segment 0 bases; nucleotides outside the gene matches: 11. The CDR3 region is CASSNPGTSGLSSYNEQFF. The CDR3 coding sequence is TGTGCCAGCAGCAACCCCGGGACTAGCGGGTTGAGCTCCTACAATGAGCAGTTCTTC.

This sequence joins TRBV7-2 and TRBJ2-7; unclear D gene. The CDR3 is 15 amino acids. V was pared by 4 bases and J by 4 bases, with 17 bases between. CDR1 is SGHTA and CDR2 is FQGNSA in the germline V gene. CDR3 amino acids: CASSSRNLNPYEQYF. CDR3 sequence (DNA): TGTGCCAGCAGCTCTAGAAATTTGAACCCTTACGAGCAGTACTTC.

This clone was seen ten or more times. The genes are TRBV10-3 and TRBJ2-2; 9 bases align to TRBD1. The CDR3 loop spans 14 amino acids. The germline V gene has CDR1 ENHRY and CDR2 SYGVKD. V lost 6 bases, J lost 2 bases, and 1 base stayed unmatched. CDR3 amino acids: CAIRGQGNTGELFF. CDR3 in DNA: TGTGCCATCAGGGGACAGGGAAACACCGGGGAGCTGTTTTTT.

A few counts support this clone. The chain couples TRBV11-2 to TRBJ2-3, with TRBD2 as a possible D gene (6 bases). Trimming took 5 bases from V and 1 from J, leaving 13 bases between them. The CDR3 extends over 15 amino acids. Germline V gives CDR1 SGHAT, CDR2 FQNNGV. The DNA of the CDR3 is TGTGCCAGCAGCCCCAACTCGGGGGGCACAGATACGCAGTATTTT. This encodes CASSPNSGGTDTQYF. Drawing the rest from reference TRBV11-2 and TRBJ2-3, the complete variable domain is EAGVAQSPRYKIIEKRQSVAFWCNPISGHATLYWYQQILGQGPKLLIQFQNNGVVDDSQLPKDRFSAERLKGVDSTLKIQPAKLEDSAVYLCASSPNSGGTDTQYFGPGTRLTVL.

The table lists this clone with a few counts. The chain carries TRBV7-9 and TRBJ2-5, with D hard to call. Trimming left V 1 base short and J 2 bases short, with 11 bases between. From germline, CDR1 is SEHNR and CDR2 FQNEAQ (reference sequence). The CDR3 has 15 amino acids. The CDR3 DNA sequence: TGTGCCAGCAGCTTAGGGGCAGGCCCTCAAGAGACCCAGTACTTC. Encoded protein: CASSLGAGPQETQYF.

In regard to this clone: A much larger clone differs by one base, so this may be a read error. V gene TRBV19 combines with J gene TRBJ1-1, with 7 bases aligning to TRBD1. The CDR3 spans 14 residues. Per the germline V gene, CDR1 is LNHDA and CDR2 is SQIVND (reference sequence). The trim removed 1 base at V and 2 bases at J, leaving 1 base unmatched. The CDR3 region has the DNA TGTGCCAGTAGTATAGGACAGGGTAACACTGAAGCTTTCTTT. This translates into CASSIGQGNTEAFF.

There are many counts of this clone. The rearrangement links TRBV4-2 to TRBJ2-1, with TRBD2 matching 11 bases. V shed 4 bases, J shed 10 bases, and the junction held 12 bases outside the gene matches. Germline V gives CDR1 LGHNA, CDR2 YNFKEQ. The CDR3 has 16 amino acids. This chain's CDR3 is CASSLIVGLADREQFF. The CDR3 DNA reads as TGTGCCAGCAGCCTGATCGTGGGACTAGCGGATCGGGAGCAGTTCTTC.

The genes are TRBV7-9 and TRBJ2-1, with D possibly matching TRBD1 (5 bases). Germline V gene sequence: CDR1 SEHNR, CDR2 FQNEAQ (reference sequence). CDR3 length: 12 amino acids. V was pared by 6 bases and J by 6 bases, with 9 bases between. The CDR3 sequence: CASRLDSNEQFF. In DNA form, the CDR3 reads TGTGCCAGCAGACTCGACAGCAATGAGCAGTTCTTC.

This clone occurred a few times. V usage is TRBV28 and J usage is TRBJ2-2; TRBD1 matches at 7 bases. J lost 0 bases, V lost 4 bases, and 2 bases had no gene match. The CDR3 loop spans 15 amino acids. The germline V gene encodes CDR1 MDHEN and CDR2 SYDVKM. The CDR3 DNA sequence: TGTGCCAGCAGTTCAACAGGGGCGAACACCGGGGAGCTGTTTTTT. Its translation is CASSSTGANTGELFF.

The chain couples TRBV28 to TRBJ2-2; D ambiguous. V lost 3 bases, J lost 3 bases, and 8 bases lay in between. This CDR3 is 14 amino acids long. The germline CDR1 and CDR2 sequences are MDHEN and SYDVKM. Written as DNA, the CDR3 is TGTGCCAGCAGTTTCCTCCGGGACACCGGGGAGCTGTTTTTT. Protein sequence: CASSFLRDTGELFF.

This clone has a handful of counts. The sample contains more than one DNA sequence encoding this CDR3. This chain connects TRBV5-6 to TRBJ1-2, with D tentatively TRBD1 (5 bases). Germline CDR1 and CDR2: SGHDT and YYEEEE. The germline V and J ends were trimmed by 4 bases and 4 bases, with 8 bases remaining between them. The CDR3 spans 12 residues. CDR3 sequence reads: CASSPGSYGYTF. Here the CDR3 DNA reads TGTGCCAGCAGCCCAGGGTCCTATGGCTACACCTTC.

This clone was seen a few times. Other DNA sequences of this sample code for an identical CDR3. J is TRBJ2-5 and V is TRBV2; D not certain. The germline gives CDR1 SNHLY, CDR2 FYNNEI. This CDR3 comprises 11 residues. V lost 6 bases, J lost 2 bases, and 4 bases lay in between. The CDR3: CASRTQETQYF. The DNA for the CDR3 is TGTGCCAGCAGAACACAAGAGACCCAGTACTTC.

This clone was seen a few times. The genes are TRBV28 and TRBJ2-3, with TRBD2 as a possible D gene (6 bases). The CDR3 sequence is 16 residues long. V was pared by 4 bases and J by 0 bases, with 14 bases between. The germline CDR1 and CDR2 sequences are MDHEN and SYDVKM. CDR3 protein: CASSSYGRGSTDTQYF. As DNA, the CDR3 is TGTGCCAGCAGTTCGTACGGGCGGGGAAGCACAGATACGCAGTATTTT.

This chain links TRBV29-1 with TRBJ2-7, with 8 bases matching TRBD2. The CDR3 consists of 14 residues. The V gene end was trimmed by 2 bases and the J gene end by 7 bases; junction bases not matched to a gene: 10. CDR1 is SQVTM, CDR2 ANQGSEA, per germline. The CDR3 region has the DNA TGCAGCGTTGAAATGGCGGGAGGCCTGGGGGAGCAGTACTTC. It encodes CSVEMAGGLGEQYF.

This sequence joins TRBV7-2 and TRBJ2-1; a possible D gene is TRBD2 (5 bases). Per the germline V gene, CDR1 is SGHTA and CDR2 is FQGNSA. Between the trimmed V and J ends, which lost 3 bases and 9 bases, there was a span of 12 bases. The CDR3 has 13 residues. The CDR3 region has the DNA TGTGCCAGCAGCTTCCACACTAGTCTTGAGCAGTTCTTC. It codes for CASSFHTSLEQFF.

This clone was counted ten times or more. This chain joins TRBV25-1 and TRBJ2-3; D not certain. CDR1 is MGHDK, CDR2 SYGVNS, per germline. Trimming shortened V by 8 bases and J by 5 bases, and 17 bases separated the two germline ends. CDR3 length: 14 amino acids. Here the CDR3 reads CASPSPTEGDTQYF. The CDR3 DNA reads as TGTGCCAGCCCCTCTCCGACCGAAGGAGATACGCAGTATTTT.

The chain employs TRBV6-6 and TRBJ2-5; D unresolved. The CDR3 runs to 12 residues. Trimming cost V 4 bases and J 4 bases, with 7 bases left between them. In germline, CDR1 is MNHNY, CDR2 SVGAGI (reference sequence). CDR3 bases: TGTGCCAGCAGTTCAAACCGAGAGACCCAGTACTTC. Protein product: CASSSNRETQYF.

The chain couples TRBV27 to TRBJ1-1, with 8 positions matching TRBD1. Germline CDR1 is MNHEY and CDR2 is SMNVEV (reference sequence). CDR3 length: 13 amino acids. After removal of 6 bases from V and 6 bases from J, the junction contained 6 bases not matched to a gene. CDR3 sequence reads: CASRLTGGAEAFF. The DNA of the CDR3 is TGTGCCAGCAGACTAACAGGGGGAGCTGAAGCTTTCTTT.

V and J are TRBV19 and TRBJ2-1; 7 bases agree with TRBD2. CDR1 is LNHDA and CDR2 is SQIVND in the germline V gene (reference sequence). V was pared by 8 bases and J by 8 bases, with 9 bases of the junction left unmatched. The CDR3 spans 13 residues. The CDR3: CASGGREFDEQFF. CDR3 in DNA: TGTGCCAGTGGCGGGCGGGAGTTCGATGAGCAGTTCTTC.

The rearrangement uses TRBV27 and TRBJ1-5; D gene ambiguous. V was shortened by 6 bases and J by 4 bases, with 7 bases between the two germline ends. The germline V gene has CDR1 MNHEY and CDR2 SMNVEV (reference sequence). The CDR3 is made up of 12 amino acids. CDR3: CASRVGNQPQHF. In DNA, the CDR3 is TGTGCCAGCAGGGTTGGAAATCAGCCCCAGCATTTT.

This clone showed up many times. This chain connects TRBV11-2 to TRBJ2-1; the match to TRBD1 covers 7 bases. V dropped 1 base and J dropped 3; count of bases not matched to a gene: 6. The germline gives CDR1 SGHAT, CDR2 FQNNGV. The CDR3 is 16 amino acids. CDR3 sequence (DNA): TGTGCCAGCAGCTTAGCCCGAAGGACAGGCTACAATGAGCAGTTCTTC. It codes for CASSLARRTGYNEQFF.

CDR3 protein: CASSLAGEDEKLFF. For the CDR3, the DNA is TGTGCCAGCAGCTTGGCAGGGGAAGATGAAAAACTGTTTTTT. This chain uses TRBV5-6 with TRBJ1-4; D is possibly TRBD1 (6 bases). The V end was cut by 0 bases, the J end by 6 bases, with 9 bases between. CDR1 and CDR2 (germline): SGHDT, YYEEEE. This CDR3 is 14 amino acids long.

The table lists this clone with a few counts. The V call is TRBV7-6, the J call TRBJ2-5; tentative D call: TRBD1 (5 bases). Germline loops: CDR1 SGHVS, CDR2 FNYEAQ. Trimming shortened V by 1 base and J by 8 bases, and 11 bases separated the two germline ends. The CDR3 sequence is 13 residues long. The CDR3 protein is CASSLGQRRTQYF. The CDR3 DNA follows: TGTGCCAGCAGCTTAGGACAGCGCCGAACCCAGTACTTC.